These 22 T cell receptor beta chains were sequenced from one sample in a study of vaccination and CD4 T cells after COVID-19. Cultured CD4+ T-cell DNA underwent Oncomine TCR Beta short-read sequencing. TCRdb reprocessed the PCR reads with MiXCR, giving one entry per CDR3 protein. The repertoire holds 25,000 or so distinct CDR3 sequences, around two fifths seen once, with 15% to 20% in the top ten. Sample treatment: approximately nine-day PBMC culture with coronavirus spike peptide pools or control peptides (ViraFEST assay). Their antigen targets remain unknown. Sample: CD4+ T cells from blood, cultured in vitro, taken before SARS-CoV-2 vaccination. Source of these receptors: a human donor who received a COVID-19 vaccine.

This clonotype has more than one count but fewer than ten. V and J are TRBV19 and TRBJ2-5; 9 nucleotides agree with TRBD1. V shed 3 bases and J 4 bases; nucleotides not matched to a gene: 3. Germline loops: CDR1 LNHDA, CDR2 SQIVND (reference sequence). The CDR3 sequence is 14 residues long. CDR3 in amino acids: CASSMRQGGETQYF. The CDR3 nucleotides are TGTGCCAGTAGTATGAGACAGGGGGGAGAGACCCAGTACTTC.

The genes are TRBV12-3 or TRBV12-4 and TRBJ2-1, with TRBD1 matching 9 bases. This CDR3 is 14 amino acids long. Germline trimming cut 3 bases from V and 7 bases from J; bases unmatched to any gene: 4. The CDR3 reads CASSLGQGRNEQFF. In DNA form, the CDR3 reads TGTGCCAGCAGTTTGGGACAGGGTAGGAATGAGCAGTTCTTC.

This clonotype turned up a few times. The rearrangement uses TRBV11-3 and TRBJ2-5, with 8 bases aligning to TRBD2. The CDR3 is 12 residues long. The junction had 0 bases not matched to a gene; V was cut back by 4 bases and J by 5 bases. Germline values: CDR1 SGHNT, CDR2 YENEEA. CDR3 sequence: CASSSGGETQYF. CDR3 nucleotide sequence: TGTGCCAGCAGCTCGGGAGGGGAGACCCAGTACTTC.

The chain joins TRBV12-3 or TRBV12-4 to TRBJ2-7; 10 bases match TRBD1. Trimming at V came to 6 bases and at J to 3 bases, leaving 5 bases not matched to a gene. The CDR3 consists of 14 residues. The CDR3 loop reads CASRNRDRGYEQYF. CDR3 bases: TGTGCCAGCAGGAACCGGGACAGGGGCTACGAGCAGTACTTC.

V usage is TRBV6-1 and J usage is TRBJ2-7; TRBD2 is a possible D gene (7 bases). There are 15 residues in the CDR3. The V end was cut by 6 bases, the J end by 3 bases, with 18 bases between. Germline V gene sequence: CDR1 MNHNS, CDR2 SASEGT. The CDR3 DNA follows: TGTGCCAGCAGCCCCGTAACGGGGGGACACTACGAGCAGTACTTC. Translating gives CASSPVTGGHYEQYF.

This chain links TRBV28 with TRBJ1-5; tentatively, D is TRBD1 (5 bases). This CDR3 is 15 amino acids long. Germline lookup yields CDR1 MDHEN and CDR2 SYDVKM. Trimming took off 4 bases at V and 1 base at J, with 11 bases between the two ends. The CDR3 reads CASSYRTKSNQPQHF. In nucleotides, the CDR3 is TGTGCCAGCAGTTACCGGACAAAGAGCAATCAGCCCCAGCATTTT. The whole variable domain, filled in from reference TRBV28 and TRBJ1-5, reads DVKVTQSSRYLVKRTGEKVFLECVQDMDHENMFWYRQDPGLGLRLIYFSYDVKMKEKGDIPEGYSVSREKKERFSLILESASTNQTSMYLCASSYRTKSNQPQHFGDGTRLSIL.

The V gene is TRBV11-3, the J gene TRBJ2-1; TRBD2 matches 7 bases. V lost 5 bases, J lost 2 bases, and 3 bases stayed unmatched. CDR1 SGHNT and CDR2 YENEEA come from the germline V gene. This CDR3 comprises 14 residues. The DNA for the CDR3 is TGTGCCAGCAGCCAGGGACTAACCTACAATGAGCAGTTCTTC. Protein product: CASSQGLTYNEQFF.

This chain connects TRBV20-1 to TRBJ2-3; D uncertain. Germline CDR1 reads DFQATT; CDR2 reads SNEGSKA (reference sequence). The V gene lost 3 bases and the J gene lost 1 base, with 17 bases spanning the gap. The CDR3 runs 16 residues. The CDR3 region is CSASSSSAGGTDTQYF. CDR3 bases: TGCAGTGCTAGCAGTAGTTCAGCCGGCGGCACAGATACGCAGTATTTT.

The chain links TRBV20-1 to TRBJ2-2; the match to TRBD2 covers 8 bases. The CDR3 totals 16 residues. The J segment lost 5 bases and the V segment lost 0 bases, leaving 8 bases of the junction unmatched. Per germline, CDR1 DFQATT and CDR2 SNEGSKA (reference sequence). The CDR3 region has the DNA TGCAGTGCTAGAGATCTCGGGGGGGCCCGGACCGGGGAGCTGTTTTTT. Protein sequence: CSARDLGGARTGELFF.

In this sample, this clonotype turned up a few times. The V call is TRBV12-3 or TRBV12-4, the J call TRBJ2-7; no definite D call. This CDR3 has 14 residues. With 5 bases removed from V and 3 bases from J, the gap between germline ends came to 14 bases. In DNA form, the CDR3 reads TGTGCCAGCAGTCCGGACCAAGCGTACTACGAGCAGTACTTC. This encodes CASSPDQAYYEQYF.

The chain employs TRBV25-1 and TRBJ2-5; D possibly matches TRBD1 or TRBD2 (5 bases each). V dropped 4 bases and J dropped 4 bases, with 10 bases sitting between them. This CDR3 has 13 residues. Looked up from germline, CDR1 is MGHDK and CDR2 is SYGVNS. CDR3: CASSAGSPETQYF. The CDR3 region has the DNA TGTGCCAGCAGTGCAGGGAGCCCAGAGACCCAGTACTTC.

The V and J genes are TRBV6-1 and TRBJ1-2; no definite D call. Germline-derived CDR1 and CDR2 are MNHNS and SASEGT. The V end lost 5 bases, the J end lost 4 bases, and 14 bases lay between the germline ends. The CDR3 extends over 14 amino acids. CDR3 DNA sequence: TGTGCCAGCAGTCGGACCGTTAGACTCTATGGCTACACCTTC. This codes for CASSRTVRLYGYTF.

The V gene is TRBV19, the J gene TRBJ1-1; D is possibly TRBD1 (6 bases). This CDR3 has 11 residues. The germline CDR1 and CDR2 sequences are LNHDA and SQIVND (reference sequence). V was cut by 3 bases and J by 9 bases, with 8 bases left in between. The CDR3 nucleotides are TGTGCCAGTAGTATGCGGGGGCAAGCTTTCTTT. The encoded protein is CASSMRGQAFF.

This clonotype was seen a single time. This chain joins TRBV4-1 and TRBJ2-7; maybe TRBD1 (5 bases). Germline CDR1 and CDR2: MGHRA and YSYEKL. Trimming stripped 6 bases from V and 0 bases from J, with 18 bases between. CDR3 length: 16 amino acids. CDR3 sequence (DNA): TGCGCCAGCAGTCCAAGTAGGGCAGGGATCTCCTACGAGCAGTACTTC. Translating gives CASSPSRAGISYEQYF.

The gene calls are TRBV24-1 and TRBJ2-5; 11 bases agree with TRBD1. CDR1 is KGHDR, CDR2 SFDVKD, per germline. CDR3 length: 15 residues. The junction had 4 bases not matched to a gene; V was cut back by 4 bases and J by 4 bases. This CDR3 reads CATSDPGQGGETQYF. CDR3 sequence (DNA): TGTGCCACCAGTGACCCGGGACAGGGGGGAGAGACCCAGTACTTC.

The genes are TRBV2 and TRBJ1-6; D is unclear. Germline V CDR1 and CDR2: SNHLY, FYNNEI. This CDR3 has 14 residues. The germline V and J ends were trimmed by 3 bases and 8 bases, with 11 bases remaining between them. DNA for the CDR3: TGTGCCAGCAGTGAGTTTCGGGTTCATTCACCCCTCCACTTT. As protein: CASSEFRVHSPLHF.

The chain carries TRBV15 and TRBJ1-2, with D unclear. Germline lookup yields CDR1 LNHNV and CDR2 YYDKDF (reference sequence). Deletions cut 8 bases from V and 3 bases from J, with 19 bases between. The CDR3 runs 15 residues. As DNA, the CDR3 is TGTGCCACCTTGGCTCAAACAGCGTCCGACTATGGCTACACCTTC. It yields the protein CATLAQTASDYGYTF.

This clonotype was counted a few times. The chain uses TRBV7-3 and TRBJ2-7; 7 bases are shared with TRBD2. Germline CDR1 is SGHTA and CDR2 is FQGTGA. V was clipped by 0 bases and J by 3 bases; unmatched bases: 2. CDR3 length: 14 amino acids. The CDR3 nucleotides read TGTGCCAGCAGCTTAACGGGGGGGAACTACGAGCAGTACTTC. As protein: CASSLTGGNYEQYF. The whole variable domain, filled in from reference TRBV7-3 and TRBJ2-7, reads GAGVSQTPSNKVTEKGKYVELRCDPISGHTALYWYRQSLGQGPEFLIYFQGTGAADDSGLPNDRFFAVRPEGSVSTLKIQRTERGDSAVYLCASSLTGGNYEQYFGPGTRLTVT.

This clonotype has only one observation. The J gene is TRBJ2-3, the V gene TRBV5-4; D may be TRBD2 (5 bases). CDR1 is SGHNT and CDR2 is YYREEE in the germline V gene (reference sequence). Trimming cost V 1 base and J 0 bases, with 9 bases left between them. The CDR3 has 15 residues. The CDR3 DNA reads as TGTGCCAGCAGCTTGCGAAGCGGAAGCACAGATACGCAGTATTTT. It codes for CASSLRSGSTDTQYF.

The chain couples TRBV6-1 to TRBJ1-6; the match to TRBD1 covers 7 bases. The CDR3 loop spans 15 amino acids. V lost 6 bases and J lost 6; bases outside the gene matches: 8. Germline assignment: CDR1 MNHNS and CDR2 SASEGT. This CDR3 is CASSTGASGNSPLHF. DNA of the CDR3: TGTGCCAGCAGCACAGGGGCGTCGGGTAATTCACCCCTCCACTTT.

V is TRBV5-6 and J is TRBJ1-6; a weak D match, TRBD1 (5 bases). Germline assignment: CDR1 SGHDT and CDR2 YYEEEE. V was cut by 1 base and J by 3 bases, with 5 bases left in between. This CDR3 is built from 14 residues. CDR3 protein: CASSLRGYNSPLHF. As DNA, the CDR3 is TGTGCCAGCAGCTTGAGGGGCTATAATTCACCCCTCCACTTT.

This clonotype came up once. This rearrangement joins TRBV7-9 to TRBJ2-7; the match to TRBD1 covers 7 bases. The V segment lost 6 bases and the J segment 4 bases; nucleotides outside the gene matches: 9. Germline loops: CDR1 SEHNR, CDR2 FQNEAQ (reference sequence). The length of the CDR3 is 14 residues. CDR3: CASSLTGDFYEQYF. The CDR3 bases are TGTGCCAGCAGTCTTACAGGGGATTTTTACGAGCAGTACTTC.